This T cell receptor beta chain derives from a study of T cell responses to AZD1222 COVID-19 vaccine. This table comes from immunoSEQ multiplex PCR, and its TCRdb copy is limited to in-frame clones, with some not included. The sample includes 160,000 or so clones, 87% of them seen just once. Trimming pared 7 bases from V and 2 bases from J, leaving 17 bases between. The CDR3 runs to 16 residues. The germline gives CDR1 KGHDR, CDR2 SFDVKD. This TCR derives from an adult who received the AZD1222 COVID-19 vaccine. The sequenced sample was peripheral blood, obtained 28 days after the second AZD1222 dose. This rearrangement joins TRBV24-1 to TRBJ1-5, with no clear D. CDR3 region: CATSPRTGVGNQPQHF. CDR3 DNA: TGTGCCACCAGCCCCAGGACGGGCGTCGGCAATCAGCCCCAGCATTTT.